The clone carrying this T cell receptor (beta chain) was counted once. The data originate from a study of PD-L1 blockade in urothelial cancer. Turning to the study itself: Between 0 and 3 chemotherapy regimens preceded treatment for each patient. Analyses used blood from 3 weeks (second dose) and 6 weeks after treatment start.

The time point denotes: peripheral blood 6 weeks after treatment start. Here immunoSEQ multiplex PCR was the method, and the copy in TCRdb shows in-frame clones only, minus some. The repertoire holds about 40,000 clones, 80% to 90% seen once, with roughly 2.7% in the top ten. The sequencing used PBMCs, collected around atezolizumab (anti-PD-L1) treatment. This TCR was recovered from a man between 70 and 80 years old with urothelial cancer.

The DNA of the CDR3 is TGTGCCAGCAGCCAAGAAGGGGGCGCCCCCGGGGAGCTGTTTTTT. This encodes CASSQEGGAPGELFF. The chain couples TRBV4-2 to TRBJ2-2; TRBD1 agrees at 7 bases. CDR3 length: 15 amino acids. Germline CDR1 reads LGHNA; CDR2 reads YNFKEQ. J gave up 6 bases and V 0 bases, and 4 bases lay outside the gene matches.